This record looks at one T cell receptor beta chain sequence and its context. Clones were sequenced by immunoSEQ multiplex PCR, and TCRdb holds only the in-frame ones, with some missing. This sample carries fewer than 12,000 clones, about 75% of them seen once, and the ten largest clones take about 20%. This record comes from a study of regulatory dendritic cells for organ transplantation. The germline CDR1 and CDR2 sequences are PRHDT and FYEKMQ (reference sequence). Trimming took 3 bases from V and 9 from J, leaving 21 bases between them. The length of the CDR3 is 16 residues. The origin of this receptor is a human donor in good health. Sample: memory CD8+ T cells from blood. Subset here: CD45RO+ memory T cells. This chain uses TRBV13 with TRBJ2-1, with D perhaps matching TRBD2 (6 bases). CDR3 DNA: TGTGCCAGCAGCTTCGGGACTCCGGCCACAACGGGTGAGCAGTTCTTC. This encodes CASSFGTPATTGEQFF.